One T cell receptor beta chain is described in this entry. In its sample, this clonotype was seen many times. Its binding antigen is unknown. No base quality information exists; no much larger clone differs at one position. This entry is derived from a study of spatial heterogeneity in lung cancer (dated by TCRdb to the late 2010s). General notes on the study: Donors were about 70 patients with early-stage, untreated non-small cell lung cancer from the lung TRACERx cohort. In the raw uncorrected reads, each unique combination of TCR and UMI appeared on average more than ten times. TCR repertoire features were related to nonsynonymous mutation counts determined by whole-exome sequencing of tumor tissue. Beta-chain transcripts were consistently detected in greater numbers than alpha-chain transcripts, which likely reflected higher beta-chain transcript abundance. Both alpha and beta chains were TCR-sequenced in a few hundred tumor regions, 64 matched nontumor lung samples and 45 to 60 PBMC samples obtained at surgery. TCR alpha and beta repertoires were quantitatively compared across multiple tumor regions, matched nontumor lung and blood in non-small cell lung cancer. Follow-up PBMC samples were sequenced whenever available, and the median time to follow-up was 2 to 3 years after resection.

The library was generated by 5' RACE. The data were produced on a NextSeq 500. The TCR library protocol attached a unique molecular identifier to each TCR cDNA molecule to allow correction of PCR and sequencing errors. Under the source paper's analysis protocol: Decombinator tools were used for TCR identification, UMI-based error correction and CDR3 extraction. TCRs above a frequency of 2 per 1,000, corresponding to the top 1% of the tumor frequency distribution, were defined as expanded. Renyi diversity was calculated using the R vegan package after each repertoire was subsampled 100 times to 5,000 TCRs. CDR3 similarity networks were constructed using string-kernel similarity of amino acid triplets, with links drawn between CDR3s whose pairwise similarity was above 0.82. TCRdb reworked the public reads: Q25 trimming with fastp, MiXCR clone assembly, productive beta chains retained. Duplicate CDR3 protein sequences are folded into a single record with the most common DNA and genes. Clone size and V and J calls follow TCRdb, not the original study. This sample gives about 120,000 distinct CDR3 sequences in total; more than 10% of them show up just once. The ten biggest clones cover approximately 16% of the sample.

Trimming takes 4 bases from V and 1 base from J, and the germline ends sit 16 bases apart. As encoded in the germline V gene, CDR1 is SGHDT while CDR2 is YYEEEE. The CDR3 starts with the cysteine, ends with the phenylalanine, and has 16 residues. The DNA shown is the 48-base CDR3, in frame from base 1. Here is what the overall study found, with its caveats: Ubiquitous expanded tumor TCRs showed up in blood more often at tumor resection than at routine follow-up. Additional single-cell paired TCR alpha and beta sequencing was considered necessary to confirm, at a functional level, the hypothesis that regional TCRs recognize regional mutations. Only approximately 15 patients were included in the comparisons of baseline and follow-up blood repertoires.

The time point label corresponds to: blood at routine non-recurrence follow-up after resection. For TCR sequencing, whole RNA was extracted from tumor and nontumor lung tissue, or from cryopreserved PBMC samples, and no cell sorting was done. Only patients with enough RNA available from two or more tumor regions were chosen for TCR sequencing. The clonotype originates from a male donor with early-stage non-small cell lung cancer. The chain uses TRBV5-6 and TRBJ2-3; the D region is possibly TRBD1 or TRBD2, each matching across 6 bases. The specimen comprised PBMCs, sampled at follow-up. The sequenced DNA is TGTGCCAGCAGCATCGGGGGCGCCTGGGGCACAGATACGCAGTATTTT. Translated, it gives CASSIGGAWGTDTQYF.